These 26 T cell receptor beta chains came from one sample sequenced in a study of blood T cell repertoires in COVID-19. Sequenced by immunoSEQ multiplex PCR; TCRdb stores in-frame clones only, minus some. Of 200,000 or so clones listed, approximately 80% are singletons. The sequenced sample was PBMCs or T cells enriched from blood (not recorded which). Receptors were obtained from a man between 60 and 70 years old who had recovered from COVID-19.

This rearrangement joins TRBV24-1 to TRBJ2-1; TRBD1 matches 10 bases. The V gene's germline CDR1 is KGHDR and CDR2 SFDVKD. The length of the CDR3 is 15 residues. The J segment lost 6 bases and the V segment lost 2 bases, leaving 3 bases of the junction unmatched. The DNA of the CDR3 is TGTGCCACCAGTGATTCCGGGACAGGGGCCAATGAGCAGTTCTTC. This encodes CATSDSGTGANEQFF.

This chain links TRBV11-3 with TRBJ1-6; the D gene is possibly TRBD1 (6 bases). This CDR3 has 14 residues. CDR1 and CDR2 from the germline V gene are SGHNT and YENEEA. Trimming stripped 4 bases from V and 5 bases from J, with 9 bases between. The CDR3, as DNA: TGTGCCAGCAGCTCTGAGGGGGATAATTCACCCCTCCACTTT. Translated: CASSSEGDNSPLHF.

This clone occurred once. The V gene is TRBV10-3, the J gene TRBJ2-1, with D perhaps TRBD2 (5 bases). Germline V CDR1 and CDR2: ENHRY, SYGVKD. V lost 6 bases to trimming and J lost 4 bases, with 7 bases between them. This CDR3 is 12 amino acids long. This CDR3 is CAIRTGYNEQFF. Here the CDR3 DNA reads TGTGCCATCAGGACGGGGTACAATGAGCAGTTCTTC.

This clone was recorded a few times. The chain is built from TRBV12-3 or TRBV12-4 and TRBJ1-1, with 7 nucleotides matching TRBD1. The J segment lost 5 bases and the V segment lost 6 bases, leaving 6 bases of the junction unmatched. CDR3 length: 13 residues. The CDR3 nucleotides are TGTGCCAGCAGATTTGCAGGGGGAACTGAAGCTTTCTTT. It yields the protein CASRFAGGTEAFF.

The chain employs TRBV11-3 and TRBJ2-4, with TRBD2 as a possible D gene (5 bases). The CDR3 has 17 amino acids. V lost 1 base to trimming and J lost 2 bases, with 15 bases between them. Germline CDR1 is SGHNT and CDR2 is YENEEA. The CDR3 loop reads CASSLGVSESSKNIQYF. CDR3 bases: TGTGCCAGCAGCTTAGGCGTTAGCGAAAGCTCCAAAAACATTCAGTACTTC.

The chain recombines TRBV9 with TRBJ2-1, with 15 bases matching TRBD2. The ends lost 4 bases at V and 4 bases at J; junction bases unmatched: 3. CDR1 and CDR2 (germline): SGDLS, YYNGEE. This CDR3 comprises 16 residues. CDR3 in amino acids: CASSKGTSGGYNEQFF. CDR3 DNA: TGTGCCAGCAGCAAAGGGACTAGCGGGGGGTACAATGAGCAGTTCTTC.

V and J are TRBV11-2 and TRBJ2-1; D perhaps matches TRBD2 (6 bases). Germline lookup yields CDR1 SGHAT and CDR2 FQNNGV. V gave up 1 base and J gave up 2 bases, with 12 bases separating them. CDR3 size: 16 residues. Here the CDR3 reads CASSLVTGGAYNEQFF. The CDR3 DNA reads TGTGCCAGCAGCTTAGTGACCGGAGGGGCCTACAATGAGCAGTTCTTC.

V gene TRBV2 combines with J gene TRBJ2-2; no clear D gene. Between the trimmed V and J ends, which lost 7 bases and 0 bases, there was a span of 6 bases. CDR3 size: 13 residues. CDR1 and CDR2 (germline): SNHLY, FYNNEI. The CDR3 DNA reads TGTGCCAGCATCACAGCGAACACCGGGGAGCTGTTTTTT. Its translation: CASITANTGELFF.

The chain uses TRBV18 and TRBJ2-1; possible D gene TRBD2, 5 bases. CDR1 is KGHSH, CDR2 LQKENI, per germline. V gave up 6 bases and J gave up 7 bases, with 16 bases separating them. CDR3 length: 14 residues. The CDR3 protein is CASSTTPVGNEQFF. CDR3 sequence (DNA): TGTGCCAGCTCGACTACACCCGTGGGGAATGAGCAGTTCTTC.

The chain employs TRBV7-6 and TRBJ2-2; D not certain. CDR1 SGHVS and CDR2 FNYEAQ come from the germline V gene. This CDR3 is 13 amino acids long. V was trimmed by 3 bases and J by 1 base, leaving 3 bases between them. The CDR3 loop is CASSFVNTGELFF. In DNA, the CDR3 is TGTGCCAGCAGCTTCGTGAACACCGGGGAGCTGTTTTTT. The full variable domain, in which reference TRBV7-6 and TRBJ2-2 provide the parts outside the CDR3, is GAGVSQSPRYKVTKRGQDVALRCDPISGHVSLYWYRQALGQGPEFLTYFNYEAQQDKSGLPNDRFSAERPEGSISTLTIQRTEQRDSAMYRCASSFVNTGELFFGEGSRLTVL.

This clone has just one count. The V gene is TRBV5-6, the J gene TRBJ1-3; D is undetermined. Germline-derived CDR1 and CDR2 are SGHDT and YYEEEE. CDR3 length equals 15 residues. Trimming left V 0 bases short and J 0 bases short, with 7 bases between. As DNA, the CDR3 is TGTGCCAGCAGCTTGGTCAGAAACTCTGGAAACACCATATATTTT. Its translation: CASSLVRNSGNTIYF.

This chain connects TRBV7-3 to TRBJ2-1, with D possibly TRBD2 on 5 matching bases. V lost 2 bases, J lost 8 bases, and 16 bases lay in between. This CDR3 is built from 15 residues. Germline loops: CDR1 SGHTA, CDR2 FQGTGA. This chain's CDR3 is CASSLSAGAVYEQFF. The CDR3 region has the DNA TGTGCCAGCAGCTTATCTGCGGGCGCGGTGTATGAGCAGTTCTTC. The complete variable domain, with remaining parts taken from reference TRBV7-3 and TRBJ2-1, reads GAGVSQTPSNKVTEKGKYVELRCDPISGHTALYWYRQSLGQGPEFLIYFQGTGAADDSGLPNDRFFAVRPEGSVSTLKIQRTERGDSAVYLCASSLSAGAVYEQFFGPGTRLTVL.

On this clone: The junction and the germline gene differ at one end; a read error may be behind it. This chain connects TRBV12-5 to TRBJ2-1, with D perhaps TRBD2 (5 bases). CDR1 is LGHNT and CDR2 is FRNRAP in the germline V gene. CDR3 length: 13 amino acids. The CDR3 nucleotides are TGTGCTAGTGGTTCCCTTGATGGTGGGGAGCGGATCTTC. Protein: CASGSLDGGERIF.

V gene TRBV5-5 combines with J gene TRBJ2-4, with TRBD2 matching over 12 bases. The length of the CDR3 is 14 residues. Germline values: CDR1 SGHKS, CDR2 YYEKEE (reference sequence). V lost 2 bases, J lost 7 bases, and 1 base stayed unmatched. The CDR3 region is CASSFLAGGNIQYF. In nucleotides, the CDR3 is TGTGCCAGCAGCTTTCTAGCGGGGGGGAACATTCAGTACTTC.

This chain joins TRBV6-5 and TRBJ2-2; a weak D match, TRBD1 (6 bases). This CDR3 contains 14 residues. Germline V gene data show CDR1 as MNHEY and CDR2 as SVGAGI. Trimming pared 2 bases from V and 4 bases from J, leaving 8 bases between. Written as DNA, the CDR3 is TGTGCCAGCAGTTACGCACAGGGCACCGGGGAGCTGTTTTTT. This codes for CASSYAQGTGELFF.

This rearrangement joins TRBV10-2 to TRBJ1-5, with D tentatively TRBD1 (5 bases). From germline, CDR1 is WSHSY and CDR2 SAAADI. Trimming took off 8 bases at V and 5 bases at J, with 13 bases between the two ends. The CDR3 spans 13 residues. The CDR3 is CASSGGGYQPQHF. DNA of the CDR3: TGCGCCAGCTCCGGGGGGGGGTATCAGCCCCAGCATTTT.

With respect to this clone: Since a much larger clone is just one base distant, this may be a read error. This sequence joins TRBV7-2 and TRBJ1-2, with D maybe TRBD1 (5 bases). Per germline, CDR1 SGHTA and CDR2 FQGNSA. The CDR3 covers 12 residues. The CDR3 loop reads CASSSGLWGYIF. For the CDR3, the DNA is TGTGCCAGCAGCTCAGGCCTCTGGGGCTACATCTTC.

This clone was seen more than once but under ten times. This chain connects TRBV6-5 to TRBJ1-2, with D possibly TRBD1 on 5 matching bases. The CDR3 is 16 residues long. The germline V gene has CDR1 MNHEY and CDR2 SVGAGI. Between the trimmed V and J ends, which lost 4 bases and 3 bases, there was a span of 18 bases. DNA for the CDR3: TGTGCCAGCAGTTTACCCGACGGCAGGGAGGACTATGGCTACACCTTC. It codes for CASSLPDGREDYGYTF.

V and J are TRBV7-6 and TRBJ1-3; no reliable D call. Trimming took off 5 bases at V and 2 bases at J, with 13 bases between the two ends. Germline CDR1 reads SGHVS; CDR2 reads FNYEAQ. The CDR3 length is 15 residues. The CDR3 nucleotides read TGTGCCAGCAGCCAGGACTCGGGGACTGGAAACACCATATATTTT. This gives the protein CASSQDSGTGNTIYF.

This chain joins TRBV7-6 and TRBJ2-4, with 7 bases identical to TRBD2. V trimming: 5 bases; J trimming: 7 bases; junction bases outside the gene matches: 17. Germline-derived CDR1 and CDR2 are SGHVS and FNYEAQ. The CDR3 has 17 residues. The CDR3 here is CASSPTSSFAGVNIQYF. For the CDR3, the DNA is TGTGCCAGCAGCCCGACGTCCTCGTTCGCGGGGGTGAACATTCAGTACTTC.

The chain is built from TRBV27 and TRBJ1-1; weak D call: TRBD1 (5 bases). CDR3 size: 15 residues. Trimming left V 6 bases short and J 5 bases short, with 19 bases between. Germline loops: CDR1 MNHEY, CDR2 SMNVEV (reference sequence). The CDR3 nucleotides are TGTGCCAGCAGCCCCTTTCGCCCCCGGGGGACTGAAGCTTTCTTT. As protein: CASSPFRPRGTEAFF.

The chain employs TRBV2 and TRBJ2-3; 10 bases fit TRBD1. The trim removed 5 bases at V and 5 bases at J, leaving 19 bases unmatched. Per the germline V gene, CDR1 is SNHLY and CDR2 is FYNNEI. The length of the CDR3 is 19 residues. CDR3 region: CASSKLVKGQGLRGDTQYF. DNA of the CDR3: TGTGCCAGCAGTAAACTTGTTAAGGGACAGGGGTTGCGTGGAGATACGCAGTATTTT.

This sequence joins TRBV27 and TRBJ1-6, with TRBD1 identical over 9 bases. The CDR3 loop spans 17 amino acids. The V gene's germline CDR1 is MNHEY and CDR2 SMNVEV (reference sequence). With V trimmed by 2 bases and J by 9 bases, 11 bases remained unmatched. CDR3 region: CASSLLPGGQGGSPLHF. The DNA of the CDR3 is TGTGCCAGCAGTTTACTCCCAGGGGGACAGGGAGGTTCACCCCTCCACTTT.

CDR3 nucleotides: TGTGCCAGCAGTGAACTAGGGGCAGACCTTATCTATGGCTACACCTTC. Amino acids: CASSELGADLIYGYTF. The J gene is TRBJ1-2, the V gene TRBV6-1; D is perhaps TRBD1 (5 bases). The CDR3 has 16 amino acids. The germline V gene has CDR1 MNHNS and CDR2 SASEGT. V was shortened by 2 bases and J by 4 bases, with 17 bases between the two germline ends.

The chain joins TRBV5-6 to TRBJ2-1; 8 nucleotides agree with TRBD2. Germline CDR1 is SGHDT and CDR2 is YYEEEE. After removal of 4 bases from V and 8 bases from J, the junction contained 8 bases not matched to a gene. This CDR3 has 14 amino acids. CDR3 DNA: TGTGCCAGCAGCCCGGGGGGGCCTATCGATGAGCAGTTCTTC. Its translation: CASSPGGPIDEQFF.

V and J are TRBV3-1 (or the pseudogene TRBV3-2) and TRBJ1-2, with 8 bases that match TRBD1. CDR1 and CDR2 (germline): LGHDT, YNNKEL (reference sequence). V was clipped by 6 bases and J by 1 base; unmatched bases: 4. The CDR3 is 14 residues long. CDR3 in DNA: TGTGCCAGCAGACAAACAGGGGGTAACTATGGCTACACCTTC. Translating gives CASRQTGGNYGYTF.